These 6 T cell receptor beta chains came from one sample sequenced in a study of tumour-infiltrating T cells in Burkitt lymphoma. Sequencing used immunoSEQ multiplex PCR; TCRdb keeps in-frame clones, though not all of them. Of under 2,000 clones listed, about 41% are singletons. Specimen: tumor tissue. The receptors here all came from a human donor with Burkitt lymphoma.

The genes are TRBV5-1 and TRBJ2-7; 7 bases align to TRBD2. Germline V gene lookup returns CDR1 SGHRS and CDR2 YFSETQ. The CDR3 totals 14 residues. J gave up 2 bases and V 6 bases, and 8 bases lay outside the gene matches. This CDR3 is CASTPSGTTYEQYF. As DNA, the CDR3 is TGCGCCAGCACCCCGTCCGGGACTACCTACGAGCAGTACTTC.

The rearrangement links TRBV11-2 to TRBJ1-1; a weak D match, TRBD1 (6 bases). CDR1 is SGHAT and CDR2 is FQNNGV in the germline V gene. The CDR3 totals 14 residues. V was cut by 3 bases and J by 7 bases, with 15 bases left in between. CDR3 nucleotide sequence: TGTGCCAGCAGCTTGCTCAGGGGTTATATTGAAGCTTTCTTT. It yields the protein CASSLLRGYIEAFF.

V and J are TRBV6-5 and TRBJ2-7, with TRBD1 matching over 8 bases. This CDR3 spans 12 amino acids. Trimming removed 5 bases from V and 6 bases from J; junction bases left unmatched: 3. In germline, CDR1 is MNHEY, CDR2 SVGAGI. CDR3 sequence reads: CASSRGTGEQYF. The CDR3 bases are TGTGCCAGCAGTAGGGGGACAGGCGAGCAGTACTTC.

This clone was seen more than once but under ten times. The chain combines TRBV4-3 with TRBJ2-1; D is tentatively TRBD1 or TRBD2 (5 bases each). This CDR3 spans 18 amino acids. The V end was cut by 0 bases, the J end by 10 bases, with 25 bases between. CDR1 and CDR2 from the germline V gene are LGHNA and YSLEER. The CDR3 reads CASSQDHRDERGKWEQFF. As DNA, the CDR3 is TGCGCCAGCAGCCAAGATCACCGGGACGAACGCGGAAAGTGGGAGCAGTTCTTC.

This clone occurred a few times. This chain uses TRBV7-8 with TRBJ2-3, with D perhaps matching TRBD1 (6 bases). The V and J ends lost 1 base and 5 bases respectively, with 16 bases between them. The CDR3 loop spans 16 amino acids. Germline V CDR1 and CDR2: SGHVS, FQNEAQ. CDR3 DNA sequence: TGTGCCAGCAGCTTAGAATACGCAGGGGCGGGAGATACGCAGTATTTT. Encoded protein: CASSLEYAGAGDTQYF.

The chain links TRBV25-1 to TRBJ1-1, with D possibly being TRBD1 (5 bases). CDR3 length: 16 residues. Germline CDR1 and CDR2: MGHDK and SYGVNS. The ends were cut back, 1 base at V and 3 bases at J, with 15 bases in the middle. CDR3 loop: CASSESGGGMDTEAFF. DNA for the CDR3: TGTGCCAGCAGTGAATCGGGGGGTGGGATGGACACTGAAGCTTTCTTT.